In this sample, the clone carrying this T cell receptor (beta chain) turned up many times. Its target is unknown. Trimming stripped 0 bases from V and 4 bases from J, with 11 bases between. The CDR3 has 15 residues. Germline CDR1 SGDLS, CDR2 YYNGEE. This entry comes from a study of blood T cells in healthy people across ages. The second PCR ran roughly 6 to 11 cycles with a sample-barcoded 5' primer and J-beta primers. From the 5' RACE reads, TCRdb called clonotypes with MiXCR, one entry per CDR3 protein. The sample yields 800,000 to 950,000 distinct CDR3 sequences, 36% seen once. General observations from the study: Across the age range, TCR beta diversity per million T cells fell in a roughly linear way.

The sequence was obtained from a man aged 18 to 35 in good health. The sample was blood. V gene TRBV9 combines with J gene TRBJ2-4; D gene ambiguous. In DNA, the CDR3 is TGTGCCAGCAGCGTAGGGACGGCCGAAAAAAACATTCAGTACTTC. Encoded protein: CASSVGTAEKNIQYF.